The rows below give T cell receptor beta chains drawn from one sample of a study of post-analysis software for immune sequencing data. TCRdb ran MiXCR on the PCR reads and lists one entry per CDR3 protein. The table includes fewer than 900,000 distinct CDR3 sequences, roughly 46% detected once. Material for sequencing was blood. Receptors were obtained from a girl between 5 and 17 years old with multiple sclerosis. Both conserved end residues are part of each CDR3. Each record gives: CDR3 length, D gene, clone size, J gene, V gene, CDR3 protein, CDR3 DNA. A D gene is named only where the DNA matches it firmly. Rows give clone size only sometimes, using once, few, many, or a class for an expanded clone.

>16|TRBD1|NA|TRBJ2-7|TRBV7-9
CASSSAGTGGSDEQYF
TGTGCCAGCAGCAGTGCCGGGACAGGGGGGTCCGACGAGCAGTACTTC
>15|TRBD1|few|TRBJ2-5|TRBV7-2
CASTLIRGPVETQYF
TGTGCCAGCACCCTTATCAGGGGGCCGGTAGAGACCCAGTACTTC
>13|NA|NA|TRBJ2-5|TRBV6-2/TRBV6-3
CASSYGGVETQYF
TGTGCCAGCAGTTACGGAGGGGTAGAGACCCAGTACTTC
>14|TRBD2|few|TRBJ2-1|TRBV29-1
CSVGTSGRFNEQFF
TGCAGCGTCGGGACTAGCGGGAGATTCAATGAGCAGTTCTTC
>14|NA|NA|TRBJ1-2|TRBV27
CASSLSPGSYGYTF
TGTGCCAGCAGTTTATCCCCTGGGTCATATGGCTACACCTTC
>15|TRBD2|NA|TRBJ2-7|TRBV12-3/TRBV12-4
CASSAIPGLVNEQYF
TGTGCCAGCAGTGCAATACCGGGACTAGTGAACGAGCAGTACTTC
>14|TRBD1|NA|TRBJ2-3|TRBV28
CASSLSQGTDTQYF
TGTGCCAGCAGTTTATCACAGGGGACAGATACGCAGTATTTT
>16|NA|few|TRBJ2-1|TRBV12-3/TRBV12-4
CASSSIHRVDYNEQFF
TGTGCCAGCAGCTCCATCCACAGGGTGGACTACAATGAGCAGTTCTTC
>11|NA|NA|TRBJ2-7|TRBV10-3
CAISGRDEQYF
TGTGCCATCAGTGGGAGGGACGAGCAGTACTTC
>16|TRBD2|few|TRBJ2-2|TRBV20-1
CSVRRESAGNTGELFF
TGCAGTGTTCGTCGGGAATCAGCGGGAAACACCGGGGAGCTGTTTTTT
>15|NA|NA|TRBJ1-5|TRBV5-1
CASSLQGQLNQPQHF
TGCGCCAGCAGCTTGCAAGGCCAGCTCAATCAGCCCCAGCATTTT
>15|NA|NA|TRBJ2-7|TRBV6-6
CASSYAGSGTYEQYF
TGTGCCAGCAGTTACGCAGGGTCTGGGACCTACGAGCAGTACTTC
>16|NA|NA|TRBJ2-7|TRBV20-1
CSASPQAGLVYGEQYF
TGCAGTGCTAGTCCCCAGGCCGGTCTCGTCTACGGCGAGCAGTACTTC
>13|TRBD2|few|TRBJ2-4|TRBV29-1
CSVEGDYKNIQYF
TGCAGCGTTGAAGGGGACTACAAAAACATTCAGTACTTC
>12|NA|few|TRBJ2-7|TRBV15
CATSPAGYEQYF
TGTGCCACCAGCCCCGCGGGGTACGAGCAGTACTTC
>13|NA|NA|TRBJ2-1|TRBV20-1
CSARDHWGNEQFF
TGCAGTGCTAGAGATCATTGGGGTAATGAGCAGTTCTTC
>13|NA|NA|TRBJ2-5|TRBV7-8
CASSFGRGETQYF
TGTGCCAGCAGCTTTGGCAGAGGGGAGACCCAGTACTTC
>13|NA|few|TRBJ2-7|TRBV6-6
CASSRIRNYEQYF
TGTGCCAGCAGTAGGATTCGCAACTACGAGCAGTACTTC
>15|TRBD1|NA|TRBJ1-1|TRBV11-3
CASSSVQGPNTEAFF
TGTGCCAGCAGCAGCGTACAGGGGCCTAACACTGAAGCTTTCTTT
>15|TRBD1|few|TRBJ2-7|TRBV20-1
CSTQERTGLFYEQYF
TGCAGTACACAAGAGCGGACAGGGCTTTTCTACGAGCAGTACTTC
>16|TRBD2|NA|TRBJ2-1|TRBV7-9
CASSLGTSGMYTEQFF
TGTGCCAGCAGCTTAGGGACTAGCGGGATGTACACTGAGCAGTTCTTC
>14|TRBD1|NA|TRBJ1-5|TRBV7-2
CASSGTGGNQPQHF
TGTGCCAGCAGCGGGACAGGGGGCAATCAGCCCCAGCATTTT
>16|NA|once|TRBJ2-7|TRBV27
CASHVAGGTGVYEQYF
TGTGCCAGCCATGTCGCGGGAGGGACAGGGGTCTACGAGCAGTACTTC
>19|TRBD2|few|TRBJ2-7|TRBV19
CASSMVRGGEGLAGYEQYF
TGTGCCAGTAGTATGGTACGGGGCGGGGAAGGGCTAGCGGGCTACGAGCAGTACTTC
>17|TRBD2|NA|TRBJ2-5|TRBV5-1
CASSLGASGRLQETQYF
TGCGCCAGCAGCTTGGGGGCTAGCGGGAGGCTACAAGAGACCCAGTACTTC
>15|NA|few|TRBJ1-1|TRBV3-1
CASSQGGARDTEAFF
TGTGCCAGCAGCCAAGGCGGCGCACGGGACACTGAAGCTTTCTTT
>14|TRBD1|few|TRBJ2-5|TRBV4-2
CASSLTQGEETQYF
TGTGCCAGCAGCCTCACACAGGGGGAAGAGACCCAGTACTTC
>15|NA|few|TRBJ2-5|TRBV4-1
CASSQGLGTINAQYF
TGCGCCAGCAGCCAAGGGTTGGGGACGATTAACGCGCAGTACTTC
>16|TRBD2|NA|TRBJ2-1|TRBV4-2
CASSQASGDLYNEQFF
TGTGCCAGCAGCCAAGCCAGCGGGGACCTCTACAATGAGCAGTTCTTC
>13|TRBD1|NA|TRBJ2-7|TRBV20-1
CSALTWDSYEQYF
TGCAGTGCTCTCACATGGGACAGCTACGAGCAGTACTTC
>12|NA|NA|TRBJ2-3|TRBV29-1
CSATPGTDTQYF
TGCAGCGCGACCCCTGGAACAGATACGCAGTATTTT
>14|NA|NA|TRBJ2-1|TRBV4-3
CASSQVPVNNEQFF
TGCGCCAGCAGCCAAGTTCCCGTTAACAATGAGCAGTTCTTC
>11|NA|NA|TRBJ2-1|TRBV24-1
CATGVYNEQFF
TGTGCCACAGGGGTGTACAATGAGCAGTTCTTC
>13|NA|NA|TRBJ1-5|TRBV20-1
CSVTGGYNQPQHF
TGCAGTGTCACCGGGGGCTACAATCAGCCCCAGCATTTT
>16|TRBD2|once|TRBJ2-5|TRBV4-3
CASSQESPGGGETQYF
TGCGCCAGCAGCCAAGAGAGTCCCGGGGGAGGGGAGACCCAGTACTTC
>11|NA|NA|TRBJ1-2|TRBV29-1
CSVAQGSGYTF
TGCAGCGTTGCACAGGGAAGTGGCTACACCTTC
>14|TRBD1|many|TRBJ2-7|TRBV5-1
CASSLAGTGGEQYF
TGCGCCAGCAGCTTGGCCGGGACAGGGGGCGAGCAGTACTTC
>13|NA|NA|TRBJ1-1|TRBV5-1
CASTGEENTEAFF
TGCGCCAGCACCGGGGAGGAGAACACTGAAGCTTTCTTT
>15|TRBD2|NA|TRBJ2-7|TRBV20-1
CSARDWREGGTEQYF
TGCAGTGCTAGAGATTGGAGGGAGGGCGGGACCGAGCAGTACTTC
>19|TRBD2|NA|TRBJ2-3|TRBV6-5
CASSYRHSGLADTTDTQYF
TGTGCCAGCAGTTACCGTCACTCCGGACTAGCGGACACCACAGATACGCAGTATTTT
>16|TRBD1|few|TRBJ1-2|TRBV4-2
CASSPEGGVLNYGYTF
TGTGCCAGCAGCCCCGAAGGGGGCGTCCTCAACTATGGCTACACCTTC
>16|TRBD1|NA|TRBJ2-1|TRBV28
CASSPGQGMIRNEQFF
TGTGCCAGCAGTCCCGGACAGGGTATGATTAGGAATGAGCAGTTCTTC
>14|TRBD1|NA|TRBJ2-5|TRBV3-1
CASSQTPRGKTQYF
TGTGCCAGCAGCCAAACCCCCAGGGGGAAGACCCAGTACTTC
>17|NA|many|TRBJ2-5|TRBV7-9
CASSFYSSSDIQETQYF
TGTGCCAGCAGCTTTTATTCTAGTTCTGACATCCAAGAGACCCAGTACTTC
>14|NA|NA|TRBJ2-7|TRBV11-2
CASSPVPGSYEQYF
TGTGCCAGCAGCCCGGTTCCAGGTTCCTACGAGCAGTACTTC
>16|TRBD2|NA|TRBJ2-1|TRBV20-1
CSARGPGTSGYNEQFF
TGCAGTGCTAGAGGCCCCGGGACTAGCGGTTACAATGAGCAGTTCTTC
>13|TRBD1|NA|TRBJ1-5|TRBV6-1
CASDRTGDQPQHF
TGTGCCAGCGACCGGACAGGGGATCAGCCCCAGCATTTT
>15|TRBD1|few|TRBJ2-5|TRBV7-9
CASSFTGGQQETQYF
TGTGCCAGCAGCTTTACAGGGGGCCAACAAGAGACCCAGTACTTC
>12|NA|NA|TRBJ2-7|TRBV12-3/TRBV12-4
CASSWTAGEQYF
TGTGCCAGCAGTTGGACGGCGGGGGAGCAGTACTTC
>16|TRBD1|NA|TRBJ2-5|TRBV2
CASSFPLQGAKETQYF
TGTGCCAGCAGTTTTCCCCTACAGGGGGCCAAGGAGACCCAGTACTTC
>18|TRBD2|once|TRBJ2-1|TRBV9
CASSVAPGLAGGSNEQFF
TGTGCCAGCAGCGTAGCTCCGGGACTAGCGGGAGGGAGTAATGAGCAGTTCTTC
>15|NA|NA|TRBJ2-3|TRBV11-2
CASSLGASKIDTQYF
TGTGCCAGCAGCTTAGGTGCCTCTAAAATAGATACGCAGTATTTT
>13|TRBD2|NA|TRBJ2-1|TRBV20-1
CSAGTSYGNEQFF
TGCAGTGCAGGGACTAGTTACGGCAATGAGCAGTTCTTC
>11|TRBD2|few|TRBJ2-7|TRBV29-1
CSAGGGYEQYF
TGCAGCGCCGGGGGGGGCTACGAGCAGTACTTC
>13|TRBD2|NA|TRBJ2-7|TRBV9
CASSVATSGQQYF
TGTGCCAGCAGCGTAGCGACTAGCGGACAGCAGTACTTC
>15|NA|once|TRBJ1-1|TRBV20-1
CSASQIVGRGTEAFF
TGTAGTGCTAGTCAAATCGTAGGACGGGGCACTGAAGCTTTCTTT
>15|TRBD2|few|TRBJ2-1|TRBV15
CATSRVGTSLNEQFF
TGTGCCACCAGCAGAGTGGGGACTAGCCTGAATGAGCAGTTCTTC